This T cell receptor beta chain comes out of a study of shared clonotypes between healthy human individuals. V was shortened by 2 bases and J by 3 bases, with 12 bases between the two germline ends. The CDR3 has 15 amino acids. From germline, CDR1 is SGHRS and CDR2 YFSETQ. Method: immunoSEQ multiplex PCR; TCRdb's copy keeps in-frame clones and lacks some. This sample has millions of clones, with 85% to 95% found just once. This chain links TRBV5-1 with TRBJ1-3, with D maybe TRBD1 (5 bases). The source of this sequence is a man aged 18 to 29 in good health. The sequencing sample was made of naive CD4+ T cells sorted from blood. Regarding subset: CD45RA+ positively selected. The DNA of the CDR3 is TGCGCCAGCAGCTTAGATACCAGGGTTGGAAACACCATATATTTT. Its protein product is CASSLDTRVGNTIYF.